These 24 T cell receptor beta chains originate from one sample sequenced in a study of early T cells in non-severe SARS-CoV-2 infection. TCRdb analysed the 5' RACE reads with MiXCR anew, one entry per CDR3 protein. The data contain 35,000 to 45,000 distinct CDR3 sequences, roughly 8% of them singletons. This specimen consisted of whole blood, obtained at baseline. The receptors derive from an adult who was a healthcare worker with PCR-confirmed SARS-CoV-2 infection or an uninfected control (not recorded which).

Ten or more counts support this clonotype. This CDR3 reads CAVTGRSTDTQYF. The DNA for the CDR3 is TGTGCCGTCACCGGACGATCTACAGATACGCAGTATTTT. The genes are TRBV10-3 and TRBJ2-3; no definite D call. Between the trimmed V and J ends, which lost 11 bases and 3 bases, there was a span of 15 bases. Per germline, CDR1 ENHRY and CDR2 SYGVKD. The CDR3 sequence is 13 residues long.

This clonotype was recorded at least ten times. J is TRBJ2-1 and V is TRBV11-2, with 8 bases lining up with TRBD2. The V and J ends lost 5 bases and 0 bases, in that order; junction bases with no gene match: 18. The germline gives CDR1 SGHAT, CDR2 FQNNGV. The CDR3 spans 20 residues. The CDR3 DNA reads as TGTGCCAGCAGCCACCTGATTGGAGCGGGGGAGCTAAGCTCCTACAATGAGCAGTTCTTC. It yields the protein CASSHLIGAGELSSYNEQFF.

The chain uses TRBV7-3 and TRBJ2-1; TRBD1 aligns across 10 bases. Germline CDR1 SGHTA, CDR2 FQGTGA. There are 15 residues in the CDR3. With 2 bases clipped from V and 6 bases from J, the junction kept 4 bases outside the gene matches. CDR3 region: CASSLWGTGANEQFF. In DNA, the CDR3 is TGTGCCAGCAGCTTATGGGGGACAGGGGCCAATGAGCAGTTCTTC.

There are many counts of this clonotype. The rearrangement links TRBV13 to TRBJ1-1; tentative D call: TRBD1 (5 bases). The germline CDR1 and CDR2 sequences are PRHDT and FYEKMQ (reference sequence). The CDR3 length is 13 residues. Trimming left V 2 bases short and J 4 bases short, with 8 bases between. CDR3 bases: TGTGCCAGCAGCTTAATGGGGACCACTGAAGCTTTCTTT. Translated: CASSLMGTTEAFF.

This clonotype has ten or more counts. V gene TRBV14 combines with J gene TRBJ2-7, with 9 nucleotides matching TRBD1. Germline V CDR1 and CDR2: SGHDN, FVKESK. V shed 4 bases and J 2 bases; nucleotides not matched to a gene: 3. The CDR3 length is 14 residues. CDR3 in DNA: TGTGCCAGCAGCCTTGGGACAGGGCCCTACGAGCAGTACTTC. Its translation: CASSLGTGPYEQYF.

The chain joins TRBV6-2 or TRBV6-3 to TRBJ1-1, with 8 bases lining up with TRBD1. With 6 bases clipped from V and 1 base from J, the junction kept 7 bases outside the gene matches. The CDR3 loop spans 15 amino acids. Germline loops: CDR1 MNHEY, CDR2 SVGEGT. The CDR3 protein is CASRSPGTGNTEAFF. CDR3 nucleotides: TGTGCCAGCAGGAGTCCCGGGACAGGGAACACTGAAGCTTTCTTT.

V is TRBV7-9 and J is TRBJ2-3, with 11 nucleotides matching TRBD2. The CDR3 extends over 15 amino acids. CDR1 SEHNR and CDR2 FQNEAQ come from the germline V gene (reference sequence). The ends lost 5 bases at V and 3 bases at J; junction bases unmatched: 4. CDR3 in amino acids: CASSETSGATDTQYF. The CDR3 DNA follows: TGTGCCAGCAGCGAGACTAGCGGGGCAACAGATACGCAGTATTTT.

This clonotype was recorded many times. This chain joins TRBV19 and TRBJ2-7; D unresolved. Germline loops: CDR1 LNHDA, CDR2 SQIVND (reference sequence). Between the trimmed V and J ends, which lost 5 bases and 3 bases, there was a span of 11 bases. There are 13 residues in the CDR3. For the CDR3, the DNA is TGTGCCAGTAGTCCCAGCCTATTCTACGAGCAGTACTTC. It codes for CASSPSLFYEQYF.

This clonotype was detected only a few times. CDR3 sequence: CASSYSKPSWTGSSYNSPLHF. CDR3 nucleotide sequence: TGTGCCAGCAGTTACTCGAAACCTTCCTGGACAGGGAGCTCCTATAATTCACCCCTCCACTTT. The chain links TRBV6-5 to TRBJ1-6, with 8 bases fitting TRBD1. Germline CDR1 and CDR2: MNHEY and SVGAGI. With V trimmed by 0 bases and J by 0 bases, 13 bases remained unmatched. This CDR3 is built from 21 residues.

This clonotype was picked up many times. This chain joins TRBV6-2 or TRBV6-3 and TRBJ2-5, with 13 bases lining up with TRBD2. Germline V lookup: CDR1 MNHEY, CDR2 SVGEGT. The length of the CDR3 is 18 residues. J gave up 6 bases and V 0 bases, and 10 bases lay outside the gene matches. This CDR3 reads CASSYSTGTSGVRKTQYF. CDR3 sequence (DNA): TGTGCCAGCAGTTACTCGACAGGGACTAGCGGGGTTCGGAAGACCCAGTACTTC.

This chain uses TRBV7-2 with TRBJ1-5; D gene ambiguous. The V end lost 1 base, the J end lost 0 bases, and 7 bases lay between the germline ends. This CDR3 comprises 15 residues. Germline V gene data show CDR1 as SGHTA and CDR2 as FQGNSA. The CDR3 protein is CASSLDGYSNQPQHF. CDR3 nucleotides: TGTGCCAGCAGCTTAGACGGATATAGCAATCAGCCCCAGCATTTT.

Turning to this clonotype: At one of its ends the junction is not consistent with the germline gene, which may arise from a read error. The chain is built from TRBV4-3 and TRBJ2-1; D may be TRBD1 (6 bases). The CDR3 sequence is 14 residues long. Germline V lookup: CDR1 LGHNA, CDR2 YSLEER. CDR3 sequence reads: CTSSQGGNGDEQFF. The CDR3 DNA sequence: TGCACCAGCAGCCAAGGGGGAAATGGCGATGAGCAGTTCTTC.

The V gene is TRBV20-1, the J gene TRBJ2-1; maybe TRBD1 (6 bases). Germline V CDR1 and CDR2: DFQATT, SNEGSKA (reference sequence). This CDR3 contains 14 residues. V gave up 8 bases and J gave up 4 bases, with 18 bases separating them. CDR3 sequence: CSPTGTNSYNEQFF. Here the CDR3 DNA reads TGCAGTCCTACCGGGACAAACAGTTACAATGAGCAGTTCTTC.

This clonotype was seen only a few times. The chain carries TRBV7-9 and TRBJ2-5; D unclear. This CDR3 contains 12 residues. Trimming pared 5 bases from V and 4 bases from J, leaving 8 bases between. Germline values: CDR1 SEHNR, CDR2 FQNEAQ (reference sequence). CDR3 region: CASSLYGETQYF. The CDR3 nucleotides read TGTGCCAGCAGCCTGTACGGAGAGACCCAGTACTTC. Complete variable domain (other parts from reference TRBV7-9 and TRBJ2-5): DTGVSQNPRHKITKRGQNVTFRCDPISEHNRLYWYRQTLGQGPEFLTYFQNEAQLEKSRLLSDRFSAERPKGSFSTLEIQRTEQGDSAMYLCASSLYGETQYFGPGTRLLVL.

The genes are TRBV4-3 and TRBJ2-1, with D tentatively TRBD1 (6 bases). The CDR3 consists of 11 residues. V was pared by 1 base and J by 12 bases, with 7 bases between. The germline gives CDR1 LGHNA, CDR2 YSLEER. For the CDR3, the DNA is TGCGCCAGCAGCCAAGGAGGGGGGCAGTTCTTC. This encodes CASSQGGGQFF.

A word on this clonotype: It is likely a read error, because the conserved phenylalanine at the end of the CDR3 is missing. The limits of the CDR3 on the DNA are not certain, so only TCRdb's listed CDR3 is given. The chain has TRBV30 and TRBJ2-1; the DNA was not used to check the table's D call, TRBD1. The CDR3 extends over 10 residues, inclusive of both ends. In germline, CDR1 is GTSNPN, CDR2 SVGIG (reference sequence). The CDR3 sequence: CALDRIVEFS.

This clonotype has only a few counts. The CDR3 DNA follows: TGTGCCAGCAGTGACTCCGAGAACACTGAAGCTTTCTTT. It translates to CASSDSENTEAFF. J is TRBJ1-1 and V is TRBV6-4; no clear D gene. V lost 0 bases and J lost 1, with 3 bases in between. The CDR3 consists of 13 residues. Germline V gives CDR1 MRHNA, CDR2 SNTAGT.

This clonotype has a count of ten or more. The chain joins TRBV7-2 to TRBJ2-7, with 15 bases matching TRBD2. This CDR3 is built from 18 residues. Germline loops: CDR1 SGHTA, CDR2 FQGNSA. The V gene end was trimmed by 5 bases and the J gene end by 0 bases; junction bases not matched to a gene: 8. The CDR3 reads CASSQGLAGGRSSYEQYF. The CDR3 region has the DNA TGTGCCAGCAGCCAGGGACTAGCGGGGGGCAGAAGCTCCTACGAGCAGTACTTC.

This clonotype was picked up a small number of times. The rearrangement joins TRBV11-2 to TRBJ2-5; 12 nucleotides line up with TRBD2. Trimming at V came to 2 bases and at J to 1 base, leaving 2 bases not matched to a gene. The germline CDR1 and CDR2 sequences are SGHAT and FQNNGV. The CDR3 is 16 amino acids. The CDR3 DNA reads TGTGCCAGCAGCTTAATGACTAGCGGGGGCCAAGAGACCCAGTACTTC. Protein product: CASSLMTSGGQETQYF. Variable domain in full (rest from reference TRBV11-2 and TRBJ2-5): EAGVAQSPRYKIIEKRQSVAFWCNPISGHATLYWYQQILGQGPKLLIQFQNNGVVDDSQLPKDRFSAERLKGVDSTLKIQPAKLEDSAVYLCASSLMTSGGQETQYFGPGTRLLVL.

This chain links TRBV7-9 with TRBJ1-6, with D maybe TRBD1 (5 bases). Between the trimmed V and J ends, which lost 4 bases and 7 bases, there was a span of 14 bases. The CDR3 covers 15 residues. CDR1 is SEHNR and CDR2 is FQNEAQ in the germline V gene (reference sequence). CDR3 protein: CASSSLQGNNSPLHF. For the CDR3, the DNA is TGTGCCAGCAGCTCCCTTCAGGGCAACAATTCACCCCTCCACTTT.

The sample holds many counts of this clonotype. This sequence joins TRBV20-1 and TRBJ2-1; D perhaps matches TRBD1 (6 bases). Germline CDR1 is DFQATT and CDR2 is SNEGSKA (reference sequence). The CDR3 is 15 residues long. Trimming removed 3 bases at V and 0 bases at J, with 12 bases between. CDR3 loop: CSASGQTSSYNEQFF. The CDR3 coding sequence is TGCAGTGCTAGTGGACAGACAAGCTCCTACAATGAGCAGTTCTTC.

Ten or more counts support this clonotype. This rearrangement joins TRBV6-1 to TRBJ2-3, with D perhaps matching TRBD1 (5 bases). From germline, CDR1 is MNHNS and CDR2 SASEGT. Between the trimmed V and J ends, which lost 4 bases and 4 bases, there was a span of 12 bases. The CDR3 runs 14 residues. CDR3 sequence (DNA): TGTGCCAGCAGTGGACAGTCAGGAGCAGATACGCAGTATTTT. This encodes CASSGQSGADTQYF.

In this sample, this clonotype turned up many times. The chain employs TRBV6-6 and TRBJ2-7, with TRBD2 as a possible D gene (6 bases). Germline V gene lookup returns CDR1 MNHNY and CDR2 SVGAGI (reference sequence). The CDR3 consists of 13 residues. V lost 11 bases to trimming and J lost 1 base, with 15 bases between them. The CDR3 sequence is CAASRGISYEQYF. The CDR3 nucleotides read TGTGCCGCAAGCCGGGGGATTTCCTACGAGCAGTACTTC.

The table lists this clonotype with many counts. The rearrangement links TRBV7-6 to TRBJ1-1; maybe TRBD1 (5 bases). V lost 1 base to trimming and J lost 1 base, with 10 bases between them. Germline lookup yields CDR1 SGHVS and CDR2 FNYEAQ. The CDR3 length is 15 residues. In DNA form, the CDR3 reads TGTGCCAGCAGCTTAGTGGGGGTGGAGAACACTGAAGCTTTCTTT. It is translated as CASSLVGVENTEAFF.